This T cell receptor (beta chain) stems from a study of T cell responses to AZD1222 COVID-19 vaccine. Study as a whole: Doses given second, at about 4 or about 12 weeks, were pooled.

Study-wide results and caveats: It should be noted that donors were predominantly white British and more often female, and clonal diversity was possibly underestimated.

As for this clone: Its specificity is unknown.

The assay was immunoSEQ multiplex PCR, and TCRdb's table has in-frame clones only and misses some. The sample has approximately 120,000 clones, about 90% seen once. The CDR3 has 13 amino acids. CDR1 and CDR2 from the germline V gene are SGHTS and YDEGEE. V shed 6 bases and J 3 bases; nucleotides not matched to a gene: 5. The receptor's source is an adult in good health. The J gene is TRBJ1-1, the V gene TRBV5-8, with TRBD1 matching 7 bases. Specimen: peripheral blood, collected on day 0 of AZD1222 vaccination. Here the CDR3 DNA reads TGTGCCAGCAAGGGACAGAGCTACACTGAAGCTTTCTTT. It codes for CASKGQSYTEAFF.